A selection of T cell receptor beta chains follows, all from one sample in a study of OX40 agonist ivuxolimab in advanced cancers. Method: immunoSEQ multiplex PCR; TCRdb's copy keeps in-frame clones and lacks some. The table records about 55,000 clones, over 80% of them present only once. The sequencing here drew on CD4+ or CD8+ T cells sorted from blood, taken in a trial of the OX40 agonist ivuxolimab. These receptors were taken from an adult with an advanced solid tumor such as melanoma, head and neck, liver or kidney cancer. The CDR3 runs from the conserved cysteine through the conserved F or W. A D gene is named only where the DNA matches it firmly. The size of a clone is reported for some rows only, either as once, few or many, or as a class for expanded clones.

j_call clone_size d_call v_call cdr3_nt cdr3_aa
TRBJ1-2 - - TRBV6-6 TGTGCCAGCAGTCGCCCGAAAGACAGTAACTATGGCTACACCTTC CASSRPKDSNYGYTF
TRBJ2-3 - - TRBV5-6 TGTGCCAGCAGCTTGGAAGATACGCAGTATTTT CASSLEDTQYF
TRBJ1-5 - TRBD1 TRBV5-1 TGCGCCAGCAGCTCCGGGACAGGGAACGATCAGCCCCAGCATTTT CASSSGTGNDQPQHF
TRBJ1-1 - - TRBV5-1 TGCGCCAGCAGCTTGGCCTCGCTGGGAAGGACCACTGAAGCTTTCTTT CASSLASLGRTTEAFF
TRBJ1-2 - TRBD1 TRBV5-4 TGTGCCAGCAGCCAAGACAGGGGGGAAGGCTACACCTTC CASSQDRGEGYTF
TRBJ1-3 once - TRBV11-3 TGTGCCAGCAGCTTAGGGGGTCCTGGAGATGGAAACACCATATATTTT CASSLGGPGDGNTIYF
TRBJ2-5 once - TRBV2 TGTGCCAGCAAGAGGTCACAAAAAGAGACCCAGTACTTC CASKRSQKETQYF
TRBJ1-1 - - TRBV11-1 TGTGCCAGCAGCCTACCCGGGGGAGGGAGCACTGAAGCTTTCTTT CASSLPGGGSTEAFF
TRBJ1-2 few - TRBV19 TGTGCCAGTAGTCTCGCAACCGGGACGGCTTATGGCTACACCTTC CASSLATGTAYGYTF
TRBJ1-3 - - TRBV28 TGTGCCAGCAGTTCTGACCTCCGACCCGGAAGCTCTGGAAACACCATATATTTT CASSSDLRPGSSGNTIYF
TRBJ1-6 few - TRBV7-8 TGTGCCAGCAGCTTAAACAGAGGGAGTGGGCTCCTCCACTTT CASSLNRGSGLLHF
TRBJ1-3 - - TRBV6-5 TGTGCCAGCAACCGGGCTTCTGGAAACACCATATATTTT CASNRASGNTIYF
TRBJ2-5 - - TRBV30 TGTGCCTCCGATAGGGGGGGCCGGGAGACCCAGTACTTC CASDRGGRETQYF
TRBJ2-1 few - TRBV6-5 TGTGCCAGCAGTTACTCGATTTCGGCATCGGGCAATGAGCAGTTCTTC CASSYSISASGNEQFF
TRBJ2-7 once - TRBV6-5 TGTGCCAGCAGTCGCGGGACACCCGACTACGAGCAGTACTTC CASSRGTPDYEQYF
TRBJ1-3 - - TRBV5-5 TGTGCCAGCAGCTTTGACATCTCTGGAAACACCATATATTTT CASSFDISGNTIYF
TRBJ1-1 - - TRBV5-1 TGCGCCAGCAGCTTTGGGGGTAACGCTGAAGCTTTCTTT CASSFGGNAEAFF
TRBJ1-1 - TRBD1 TRBV30 TGTGCCTGGAGTGTAATCCGGACAGGGGCTGAAGCTTTCTTT CAWSVIRTGAEAFF
TRBJ2-3 - - TRBV7-6 TGTGCCAGCAGCCTCGTGGAGCATCCGCAGTATTTT CASSLVEHPQYF
TRBJ2-2 - TRBD2 TRBV28 TGTGCCAGCAGTTTTAACCGGGGGGGATTCTTTGGCACCGGGGAGCTGTTTTTT CASSFNRGGFFGTGELFF
TRBJ1-2 - - TRBV5-6 TGTGCCAGCAGCTTCACGCTGGTTGGCTACACCTTC CASSFTLVGYTF
TRBJ1-6 - - TRBV4-3 TGCGCCAGCAGCCAAAGAGAGGGGCTCTCACCCCTCCACTTT CASSQREGLSPLHF